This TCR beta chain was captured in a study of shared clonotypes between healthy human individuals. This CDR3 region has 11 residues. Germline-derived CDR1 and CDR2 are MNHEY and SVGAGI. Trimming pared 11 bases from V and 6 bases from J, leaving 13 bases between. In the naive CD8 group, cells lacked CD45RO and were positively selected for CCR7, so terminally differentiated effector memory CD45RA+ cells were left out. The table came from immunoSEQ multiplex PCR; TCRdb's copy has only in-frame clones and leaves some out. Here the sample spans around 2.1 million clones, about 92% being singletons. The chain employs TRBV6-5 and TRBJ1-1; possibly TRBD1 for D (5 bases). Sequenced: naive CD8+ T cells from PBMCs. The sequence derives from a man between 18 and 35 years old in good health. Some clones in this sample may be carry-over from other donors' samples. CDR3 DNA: TGTGCCGTCACAGCGGGGGCTGAAGCTTTCTTT. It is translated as CAVTAGAEAFF.